This TCR beta chain is from a study of blood T cell repertoires in COVID-19. The wider study: Sites across the United States, Italy and Spain contributed samples from acute and convalescent COVID-19.

The assay was immunoSEQ multiplex PCR, and TCRdb's table has in-frame clones only and misses some. The data hold under 300,000 clones, with approximately 92% observed a single time. V shed 0 bases, J shed 4 bases, and the junction held 9 bases outside the gene matches. CDR1 is SGHRS, CDR2 YFSETQ, per germline. The CDR3 is made up of 16 amino acids. This chain joins TRBV5-1 and TRBJ2-5, with 7 bases identical to TRBD2. This receptor was identified in a woman aged 40 to 49 who had recovered from COVID-19. Sequenced input: peripheral blood. Here the CDR3 DNA reads TGCGCCAGCAGCTTGGGAAGCGGGGTCCTCTCAGAGACCCAGTACTTC. Translated, it gives CASSLGSGVLSETQYF. Supplemented by reference TRBV5-1 and TRBJ2-5, the full variable domain reads KAGVTQTPRYLIKTRGQQVTLSCSPISGHRSVSWYQQTPGQGLQFLFEYFSETQRNKGNFPGRFSGRQFSNSRSEMNVSTLELGDSALYLCASSLGSGVLSETQYFGPGTRLLVL.